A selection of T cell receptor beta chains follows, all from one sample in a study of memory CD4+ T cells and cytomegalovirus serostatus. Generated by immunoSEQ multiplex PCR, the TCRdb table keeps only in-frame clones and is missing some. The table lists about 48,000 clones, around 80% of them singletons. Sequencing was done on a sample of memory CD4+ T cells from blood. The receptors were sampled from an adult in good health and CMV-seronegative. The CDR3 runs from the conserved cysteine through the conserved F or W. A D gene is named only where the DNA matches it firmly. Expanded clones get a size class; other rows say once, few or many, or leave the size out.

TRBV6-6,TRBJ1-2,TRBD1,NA,CASSYNRGDYGYTF,TGTGCCAGCAGTTACAACAGGGGAGACTATGGCTACACCTTC
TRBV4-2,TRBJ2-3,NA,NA,CASSLTGVTDTQYF,TGTGCCAGCAGCCTCACGGGGGTCACAGATACGCAGTATTTT
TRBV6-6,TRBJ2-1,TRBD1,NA,CASSGTAGSYNEQFF,TGTGCCAGCAGCGGGACAGCCGGCTCCTACAATGAGCAGTTCTTC
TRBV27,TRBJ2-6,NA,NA,CASSPRASGANVLTF,TGTGCCAGCAGTCCTCGGGCCTCTGGGGCCAACGTCCTGACTTTC
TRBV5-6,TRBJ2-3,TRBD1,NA,CASSWDRTDTQYF,TGTGCCAGCAGCTGGGACAGGACAGATACGCAGTATTTT
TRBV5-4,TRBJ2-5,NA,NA,CASERSGTSLETQYF,TGTGCCAGTGAAAGATCCGGGACCTCGCTGGAGACCCAGTACTTC
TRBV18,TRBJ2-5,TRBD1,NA,CASSRGGGETQYF,TGTGCCAGCTCACGAGGGGGCGGAGAGACCCAGTACTTC
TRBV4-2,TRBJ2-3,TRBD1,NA,CASSPERGQDTQYF,TGTGCCAGCAGCCCTGAGAGGGGGCAAGATACGCAGTATTTT
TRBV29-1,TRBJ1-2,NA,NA,CSVAAGSNYGYTF,TGCAGCGTAGCGGCAGGTTCGAACTATGGCTACACCTTC
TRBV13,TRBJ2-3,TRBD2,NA,CASSLSGGATQDTQYF,TGTGCCAGCAGCCTTAGCGGGGGGGCAACTCAAGATACGCAGTATTTT
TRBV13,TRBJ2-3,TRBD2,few,CASSLSGGRGRTSGTDTQYF,TGTGCCAGCAGCTTATCCGGGGGCAGGGGCAGGACTAGCGGCACAGATACGCAGTATTTT
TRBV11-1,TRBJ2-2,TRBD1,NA,CASSLTGRTGELFF,TGTGCCAGCAGCTTGACAGGGCGGACCGGGGAGCTGTTTTTT
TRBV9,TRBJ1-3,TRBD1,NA,CASSARSRQGSRNTIYF,TGTGCCAGCAGCGCCCGGTCCCGACAGGGGAGTAGAAACACCATATATTTT
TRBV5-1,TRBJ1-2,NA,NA,CASSSGQAHYGYTF,TGCGCCAGCAGCTCCGGACAAGCCCACTATGGCTACACCTTC
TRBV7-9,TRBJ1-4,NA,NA,CASSLGQVFNEKLFF,TGTGCCAGCAGCTTAGGTCAGGTCTTTAATGAAAAACTGTTTTTT
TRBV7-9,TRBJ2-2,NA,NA,CASSLVSAGELFF,TGTGCCAGCAGCTTAGTTTCAGCAGGGGAGCTGTTTTTT
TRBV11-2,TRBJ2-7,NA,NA,CASSLAGQGDEQYF,TGTGCCAGCAGCTTAGCCGGGCAAGGGGACGAGCAGTACTTC
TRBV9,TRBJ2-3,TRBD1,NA,CASSVGVGRGRVKGTDTQYF,TGTGCCAGCAGCGTAGGTGTTGGCAGGGGGCGCGTGAAGGGCACAGATACGCAGTATTTT
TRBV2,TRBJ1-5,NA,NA,CAGSDVSVDQPQHF,TGTGCCGGATCAGATGTGTCGGTTGATCAGCCCCAGCATTTT
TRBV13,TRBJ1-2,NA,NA,CASSLGAPTGGYTF,TGTGCCAGCAGCTTAGGGGCCCCGACAGGCGGCTACACCTTC
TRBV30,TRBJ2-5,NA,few,CAWSVGARAQYF,TGTGCCTGGAGTGTAGGCGCGAGGGCCCAGTACTTC
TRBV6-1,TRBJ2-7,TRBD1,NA,CASSLGQGPYEQYF,TGTGCCAGCAGTCTGGGACAGGGTCCCTACGAGCAGTACTTC
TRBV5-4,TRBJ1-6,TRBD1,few,CASSSGGSSYNSPLHF,TGTGCCAGCAGCTCAGGGGGAAGCTCCTATAATTCACCCCTCCACTTT
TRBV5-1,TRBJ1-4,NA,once,CASRMMYTKGEKLFF,TGCGCCAGCAGGATGATGTACACGAAAGGCGAAAAACTGTTTTTT
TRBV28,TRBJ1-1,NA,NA,CASVRETEAFF,TGTGCCAGCGTCAGGGAAACTGAAGCTTTCTTT
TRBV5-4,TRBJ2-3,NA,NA,CASSFLTAGTDTQYF,TGTGCCAGCAGCTTTCTAACGGCCGGGACAGATACGCAGTATTTT
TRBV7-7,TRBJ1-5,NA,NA,CASSLARGQPQHF,TGTGCCAGCAGCTTAGCGCGGGGGCAGCCCCAGCATTTT
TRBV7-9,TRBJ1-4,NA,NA,CASSLAGEEKLFF,TGTGCCAGCAGCTTGGCCGGAGAGGAAAAACTGTTTTTT
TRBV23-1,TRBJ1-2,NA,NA,CASSQKGAGYTF,TGCGCCAGCAGTCAAAAAGGGGCTGGCTACACCTTC
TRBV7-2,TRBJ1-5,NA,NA,CASSPREGAQHF,TGTGCCAGCAGCCCCAGGGAAGGGGCCCAGCATTTT
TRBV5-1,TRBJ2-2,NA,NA,CASSAAGLDTGELFF,TGCGCCAGCAGCGCGGCCGGACTCGACACCGGGGAGCTGTTTTTT
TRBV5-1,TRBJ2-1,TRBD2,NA,CASSSLGTSGRPGYNEQFF,TGCGCCAGCAGCTCGCTCGGGACTAGCGGGAGGCCGGGGTACAATGAGCAGTTCTTC
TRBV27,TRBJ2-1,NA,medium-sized,CASRSLRDGLRNEQFF,TGTGCCAGCAGAAGTCTGAGGGACGGACTAAGGAATGAGCAGTTCTTC